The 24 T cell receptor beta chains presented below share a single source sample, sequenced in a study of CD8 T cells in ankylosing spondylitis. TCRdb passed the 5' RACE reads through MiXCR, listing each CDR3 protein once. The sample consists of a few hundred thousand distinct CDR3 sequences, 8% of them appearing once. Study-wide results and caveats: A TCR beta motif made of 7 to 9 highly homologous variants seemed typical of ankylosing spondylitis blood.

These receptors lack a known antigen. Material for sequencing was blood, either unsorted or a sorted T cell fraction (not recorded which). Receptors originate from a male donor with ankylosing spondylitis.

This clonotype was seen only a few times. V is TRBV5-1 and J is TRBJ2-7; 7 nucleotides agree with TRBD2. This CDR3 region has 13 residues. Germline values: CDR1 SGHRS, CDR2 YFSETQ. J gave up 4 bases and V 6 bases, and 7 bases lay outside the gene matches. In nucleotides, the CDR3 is TGCGCCAGCACTACAGCGGGAAGGTACGAGCAGTACTTC. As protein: CASTTAGRYEQYF.

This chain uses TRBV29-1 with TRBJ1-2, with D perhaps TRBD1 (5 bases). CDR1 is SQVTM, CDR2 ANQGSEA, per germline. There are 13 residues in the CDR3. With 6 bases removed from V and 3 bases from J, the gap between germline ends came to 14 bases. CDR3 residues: CSVLQALDYGYTF. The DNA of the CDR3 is TGCAGCGTCCTACAGGCCTTAGACTATGGCTACACCTTC.

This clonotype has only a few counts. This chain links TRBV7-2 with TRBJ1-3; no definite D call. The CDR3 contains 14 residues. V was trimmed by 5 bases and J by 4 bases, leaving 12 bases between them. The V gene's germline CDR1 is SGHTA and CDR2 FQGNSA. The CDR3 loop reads CASSVVPEGNTIYF. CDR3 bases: TGTGCCAGCAGCGTCGTCCCAGAAGGAAACACCATATATTTT.

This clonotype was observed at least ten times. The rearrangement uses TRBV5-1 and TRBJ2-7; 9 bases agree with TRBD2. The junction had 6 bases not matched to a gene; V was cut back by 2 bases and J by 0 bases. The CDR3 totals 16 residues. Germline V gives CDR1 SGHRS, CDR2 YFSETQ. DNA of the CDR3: TGCGCCAGCAGCTTTAGCGGGAGCCATAGCTCCTACGAGCAGTACTTC. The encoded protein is CASSFSGSHSSYEQYF.

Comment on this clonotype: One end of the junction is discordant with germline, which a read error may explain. CDR3 coding DNA: TGTGCCACCAGCCAAGCTTGGAGACTAGCGGGAGAAATTTCGCGGGAGCAGTACTTC. This encodes CATSQAWRLAGEISREQYF. V is TRBV3-1 and J is TRBJ2-7, with 12 bases that match TRBD2. CDR3 length: 19 amino acids. CDR1 and CDR2 from the germline V gene are LGHDT and YNNKEL (reference sequence).

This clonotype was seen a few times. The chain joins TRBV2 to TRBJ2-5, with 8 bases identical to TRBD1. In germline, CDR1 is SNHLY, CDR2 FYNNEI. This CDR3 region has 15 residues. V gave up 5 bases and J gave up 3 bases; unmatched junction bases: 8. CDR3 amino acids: CASSHRTGTEETQYF. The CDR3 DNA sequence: TGTGCCAGCAGTCATAGGACAGGGACAGAAGAGACCCAGTACTTC.

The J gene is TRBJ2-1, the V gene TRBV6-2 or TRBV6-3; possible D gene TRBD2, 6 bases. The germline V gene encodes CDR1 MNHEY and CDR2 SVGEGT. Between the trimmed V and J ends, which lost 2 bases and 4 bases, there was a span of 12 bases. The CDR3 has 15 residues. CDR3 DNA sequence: TGTGCCAGCAGTTACCCGCCGGGGGATTACAATGAGCAGTTCTTC. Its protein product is CASSYPPGDYNEQFF.

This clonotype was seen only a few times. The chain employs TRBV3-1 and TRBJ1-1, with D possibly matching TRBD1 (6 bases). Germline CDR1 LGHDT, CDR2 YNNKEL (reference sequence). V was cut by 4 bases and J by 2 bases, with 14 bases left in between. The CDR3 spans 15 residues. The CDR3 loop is CASSPSDRPNTEAFF. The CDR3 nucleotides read TGTGCCAGCAGCCCCTCTGACAGGCCCAACACTGAAGCTTTCTTT.

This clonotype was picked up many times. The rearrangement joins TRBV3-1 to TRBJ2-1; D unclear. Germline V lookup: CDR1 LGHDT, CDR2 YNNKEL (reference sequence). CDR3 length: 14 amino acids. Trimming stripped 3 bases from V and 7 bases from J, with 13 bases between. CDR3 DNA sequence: TGTGCCAGCAGCCAGACGCAAGGGTTGAATGAGCAGTTCTTC. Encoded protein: CASSQTQGLNEQFF.

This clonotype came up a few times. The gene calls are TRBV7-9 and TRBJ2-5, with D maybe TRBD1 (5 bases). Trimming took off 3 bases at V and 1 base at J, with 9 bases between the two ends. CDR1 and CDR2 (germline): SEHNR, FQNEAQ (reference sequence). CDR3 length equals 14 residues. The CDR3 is CASSFFQGQETQYF. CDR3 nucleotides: TGTGCCAGCAGCTTTTTCCAGGGCCAAGAGACCCAGTACTTC.

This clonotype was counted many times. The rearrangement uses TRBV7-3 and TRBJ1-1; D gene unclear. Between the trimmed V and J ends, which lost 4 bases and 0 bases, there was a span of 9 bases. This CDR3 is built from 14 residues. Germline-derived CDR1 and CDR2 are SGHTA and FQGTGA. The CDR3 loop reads CASSSQLVNTEAFF. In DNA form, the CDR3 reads TGTGCCAGCAGCTCCCAACTTGTGAACACTGAAGCTTTCTTT. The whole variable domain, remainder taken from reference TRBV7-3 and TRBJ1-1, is GAGVSQTPSNKVTEKGKYVELRCDPISGHTALYWYRQSLGQGPEFLIYFQGTGAADDSGLPNDRFFAVRPEGSVSTLKIQRTERGDSAVYLCASSSQLVNTEAFFGQGTRLTVV.

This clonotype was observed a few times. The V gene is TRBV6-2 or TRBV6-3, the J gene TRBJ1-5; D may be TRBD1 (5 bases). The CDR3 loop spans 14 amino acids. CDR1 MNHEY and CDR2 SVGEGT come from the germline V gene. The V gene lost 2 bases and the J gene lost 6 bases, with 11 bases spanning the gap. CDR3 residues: CASSYRGDRQPQHF. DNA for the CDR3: TGTGCCAGCAGTTACAGAGGGGATCGTCAGCCCCAGCATTTT.

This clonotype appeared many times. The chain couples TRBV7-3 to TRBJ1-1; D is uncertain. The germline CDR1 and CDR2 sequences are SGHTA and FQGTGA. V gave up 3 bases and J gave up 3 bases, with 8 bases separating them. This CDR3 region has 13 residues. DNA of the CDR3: TGTGCCAGCAGCTTCGGGTCGGACACTGAAGCTTTCTTT. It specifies CASSFGSDTEAFF.

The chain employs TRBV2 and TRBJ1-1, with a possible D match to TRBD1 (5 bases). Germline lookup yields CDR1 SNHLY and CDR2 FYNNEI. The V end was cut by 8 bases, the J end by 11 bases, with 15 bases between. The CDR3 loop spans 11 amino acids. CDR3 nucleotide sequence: TGTGCCAGCCGGCCCACCGAGGGGGCTTTCTTT. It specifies CASRPTEGAFF.

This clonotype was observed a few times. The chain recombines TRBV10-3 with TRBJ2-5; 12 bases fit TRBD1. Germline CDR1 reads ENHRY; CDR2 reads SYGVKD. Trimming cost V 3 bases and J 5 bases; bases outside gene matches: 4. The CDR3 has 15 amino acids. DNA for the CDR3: TGTGCCATCAGTGACCGGGACAGGGGGCTGGAGACCCAGTACTTC. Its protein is CAISDRDRGLETQYF.

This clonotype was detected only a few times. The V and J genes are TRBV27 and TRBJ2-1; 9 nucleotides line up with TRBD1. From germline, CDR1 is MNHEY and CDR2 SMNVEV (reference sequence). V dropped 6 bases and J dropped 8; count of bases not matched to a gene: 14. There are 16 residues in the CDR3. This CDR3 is CASRPNRGLGGYEQFF. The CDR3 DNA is TGTGCCAGCAGACCAAACAGGGGGCTGGGCGGCTATGAGCAGTTCTTC.

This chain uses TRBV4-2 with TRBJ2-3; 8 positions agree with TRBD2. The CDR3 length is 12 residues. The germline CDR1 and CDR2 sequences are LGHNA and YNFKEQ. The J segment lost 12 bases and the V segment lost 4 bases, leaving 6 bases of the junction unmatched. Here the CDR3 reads CASSPGRARQYF. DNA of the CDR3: TGTGCCAGCAGCCCCGGGAGGGCCCGTCAGTATTTT.

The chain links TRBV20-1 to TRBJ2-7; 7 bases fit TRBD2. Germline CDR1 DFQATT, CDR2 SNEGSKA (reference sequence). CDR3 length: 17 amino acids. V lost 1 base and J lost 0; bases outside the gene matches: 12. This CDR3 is CSARVDRASGSSYEQYF. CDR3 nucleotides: TGCAGTGCTAGAGTTGACCGGGCTAGCGGAAGCTCCTACGAGCAGTACTTC.

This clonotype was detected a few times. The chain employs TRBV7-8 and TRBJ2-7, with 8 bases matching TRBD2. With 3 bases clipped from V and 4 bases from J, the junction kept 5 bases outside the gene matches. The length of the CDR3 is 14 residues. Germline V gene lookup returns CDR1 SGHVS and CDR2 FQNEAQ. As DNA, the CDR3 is TGTGCCAGCAGCTTCTTCGCGGGAGGATACGAGCAGTACTTC. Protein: CASSFFAGGYEQYF. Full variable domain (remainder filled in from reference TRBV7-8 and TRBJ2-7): GAGVSQSPRYKVAKRGQDVALRCDPISGHVSLFWYQQALGQGPEFLTYFQNEAQLDKSGLPSDRFFAERPEGSVSTLKIQRTQQEDSAVYLCASSFFAGGYEQYFGPGTRLTVT.

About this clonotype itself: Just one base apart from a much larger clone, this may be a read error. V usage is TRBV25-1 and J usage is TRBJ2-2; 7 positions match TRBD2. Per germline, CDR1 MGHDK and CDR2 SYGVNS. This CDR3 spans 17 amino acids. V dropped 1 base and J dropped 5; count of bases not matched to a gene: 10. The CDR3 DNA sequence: TGTGCCAGCAGTGAATGTCGAGGCGGGAGTAAAACCGGGGAGCTGTTTTTT. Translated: CASSECRGGSKTGELFF. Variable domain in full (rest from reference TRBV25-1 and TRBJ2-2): EADIYQTPRYLVIGTGKKITLECSQTMGHDKMYWYQQDPGMELHLIHYSYGVNSTEKGDLSSESTVSRIRTEHFPLTLESARPSHTSQYLCASSECRGGSKTGELFFGEGSRLTVL.

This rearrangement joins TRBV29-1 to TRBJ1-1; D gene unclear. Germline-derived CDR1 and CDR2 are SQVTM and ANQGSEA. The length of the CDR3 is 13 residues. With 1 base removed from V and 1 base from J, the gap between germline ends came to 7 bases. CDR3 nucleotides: TGCAGCGTTGAAGGACCGACGAACACTGAAGCTTTCTTT. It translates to CSVEGPTNTEAFF. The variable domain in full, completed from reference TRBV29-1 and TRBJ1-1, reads SAVISQKPSRDICQRGTSLTIQCQVDSQVTMMFWYRQQPGQSLTLIATANQGSEATYESGFVIDKFPISRPNLTFSTLTVSNMSPEDSSIYLCSVEGPTNTEAFFGQGTRLTVV.

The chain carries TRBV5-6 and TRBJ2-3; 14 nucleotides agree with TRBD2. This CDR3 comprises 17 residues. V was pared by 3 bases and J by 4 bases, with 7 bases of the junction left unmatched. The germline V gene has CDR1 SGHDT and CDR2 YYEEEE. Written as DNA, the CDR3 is TGTGCCAGCAGCTCCTCGACTAGCGGGAGGGCCTCAGATACGCAGTATTTT. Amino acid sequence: CASSSSTSGRASDTQYF.

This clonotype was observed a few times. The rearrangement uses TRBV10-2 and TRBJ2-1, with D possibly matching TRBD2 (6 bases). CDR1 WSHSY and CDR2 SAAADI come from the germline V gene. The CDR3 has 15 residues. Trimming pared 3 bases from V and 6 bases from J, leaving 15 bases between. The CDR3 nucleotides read TGCGCCAGCAGTGACCAAGGGGAGGTCGCCAATGAGCAGTTCTTC. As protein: CASSDQGEVANEQFF.

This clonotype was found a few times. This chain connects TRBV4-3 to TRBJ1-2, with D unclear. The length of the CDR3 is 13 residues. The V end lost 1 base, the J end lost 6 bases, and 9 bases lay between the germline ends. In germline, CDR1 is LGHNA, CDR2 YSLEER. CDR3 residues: CASSQALIDGYTF. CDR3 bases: TGCGCCAGCAGCCAAGCCCTTATCGATGGCTACACCTTC.